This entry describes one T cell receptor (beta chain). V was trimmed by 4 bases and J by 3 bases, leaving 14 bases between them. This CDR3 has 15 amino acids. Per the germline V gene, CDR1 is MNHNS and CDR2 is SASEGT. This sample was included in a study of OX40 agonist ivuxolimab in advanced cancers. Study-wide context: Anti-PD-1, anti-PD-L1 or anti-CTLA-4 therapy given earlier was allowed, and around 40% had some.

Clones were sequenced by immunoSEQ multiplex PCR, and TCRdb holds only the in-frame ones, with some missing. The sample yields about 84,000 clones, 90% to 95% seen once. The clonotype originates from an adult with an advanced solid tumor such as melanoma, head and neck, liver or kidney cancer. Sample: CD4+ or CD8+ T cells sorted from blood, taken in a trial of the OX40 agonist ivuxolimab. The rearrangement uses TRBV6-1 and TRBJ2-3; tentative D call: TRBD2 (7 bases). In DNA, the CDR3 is TGTGCCAGCAGTGGGGCAGGGGAGGGGACAGATACGCAGTATTTT. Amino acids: CASSGAGEGTDTQYF.